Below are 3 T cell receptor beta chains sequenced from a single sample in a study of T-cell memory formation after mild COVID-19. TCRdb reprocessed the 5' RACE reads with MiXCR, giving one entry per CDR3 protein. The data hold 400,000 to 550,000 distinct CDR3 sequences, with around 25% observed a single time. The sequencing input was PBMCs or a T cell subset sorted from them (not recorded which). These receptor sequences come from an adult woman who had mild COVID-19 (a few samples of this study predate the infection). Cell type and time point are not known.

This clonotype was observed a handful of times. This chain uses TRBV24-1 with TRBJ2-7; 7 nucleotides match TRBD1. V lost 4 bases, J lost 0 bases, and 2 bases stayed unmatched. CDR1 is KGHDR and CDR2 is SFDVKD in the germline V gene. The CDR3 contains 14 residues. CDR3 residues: CATSEGQPSYEQYF. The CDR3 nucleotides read TGTGCCACCAGTGAGGGACAGCCCTCCTACGAGCAGTACTTC.

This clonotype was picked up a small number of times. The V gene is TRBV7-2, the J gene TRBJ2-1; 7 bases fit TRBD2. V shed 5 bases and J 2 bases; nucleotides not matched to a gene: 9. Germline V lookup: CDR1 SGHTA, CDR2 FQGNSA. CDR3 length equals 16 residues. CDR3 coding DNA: TGTGCCAGCAGCATGAGGACTGCGGGGGCCTACAATGAGCAGTTCTTC. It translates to CASSMRTAGAYNEQFF.

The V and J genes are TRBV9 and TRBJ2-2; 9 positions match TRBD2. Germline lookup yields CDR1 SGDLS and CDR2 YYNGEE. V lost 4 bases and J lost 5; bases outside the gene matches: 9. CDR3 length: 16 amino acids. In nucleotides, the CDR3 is TGTGCCAGCAGCCTCCGGGGAGCGGGGGGAACCGGGGAGCTGTTTTTT. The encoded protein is CASSLRGAGGTGELFF. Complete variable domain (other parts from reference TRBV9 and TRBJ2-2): DSGVTQTPKHLITATGQRVTLRCSPRSGDLSVYWYQQSLDQGLQFLIQYYNGEERAKGNILERFSAQQFPDLHSELNLSSLELGDSALYFCASSLRGAGGTGELFFGEGSRLTVL.